This T cell receptor beta chain comes out of a study of cytomegalovirus exposure and HLA in healthy donors. A note on this clone: Its antigen remains unidentified.

Germline CDR1 SGHTA, CDR2 FQGNSA. The CDR3 runs to 14 residues. The junction had 7 bases not matched to a gene; V was cut back by 4 bases and J by 6 bases. Primers for the PCR totalled 60 Vbeta and 13 Jbeta. Repertoires were generated with immunoSEQ multiplex PCR, while TCRdb's copy carries only in-frame clones and drops some. The sample shows about 180,000 clones, 75% to 85% of them seen only once. Findings and caveats of the study: The records held CMV serostatus as the only immune exposure information. The authors reported that TCR beta sequences could predict HLA-A and HLA-B alleles. These predictions were accurate for most subjects in the first cohort.

The sequenced material came from PBMCs. This rearrangement joins TRBV7-2 to TRBJ2-3, with TRBD1 matching 7 bases. The receptor was isolated from a woman aged 25 to 39 in good health and CMV-seropositive. CDR3 DNA sequence: TGTGCCAGCAGCTACCGGGACAGAGGTGATACGCAGTATTTT. Amino acid sequence: CASSYRDRGDTQYF.